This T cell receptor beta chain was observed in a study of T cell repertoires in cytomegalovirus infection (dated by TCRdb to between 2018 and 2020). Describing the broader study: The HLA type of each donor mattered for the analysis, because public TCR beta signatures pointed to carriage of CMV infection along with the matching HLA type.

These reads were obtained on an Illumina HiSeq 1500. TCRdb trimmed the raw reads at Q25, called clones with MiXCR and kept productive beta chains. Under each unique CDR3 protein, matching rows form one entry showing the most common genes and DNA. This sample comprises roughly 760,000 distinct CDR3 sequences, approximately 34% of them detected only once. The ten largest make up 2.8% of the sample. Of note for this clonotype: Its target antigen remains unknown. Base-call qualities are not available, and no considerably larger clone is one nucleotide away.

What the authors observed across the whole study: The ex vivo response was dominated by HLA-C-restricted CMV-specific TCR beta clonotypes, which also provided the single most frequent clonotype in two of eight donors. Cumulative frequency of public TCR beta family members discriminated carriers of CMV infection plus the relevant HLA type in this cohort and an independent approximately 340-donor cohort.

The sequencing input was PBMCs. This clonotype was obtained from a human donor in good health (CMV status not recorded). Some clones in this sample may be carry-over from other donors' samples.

The bases read TGCGCCAGCAGCCCCTCCAGGGGCGAGGTAGGCAATCAGCCCCAGCATTTT. Translated, this is CASSPSRGEVGNQPQHF. The chain uses TRBV4-1 and TRBJ1-5, with TRBD1 perhaps the D gene, on 6 matching bases. V is reduced by 4 bases and J by 2 bases, leaving a spacing of 18 bases between them. CDR1 MGHRA and CDR2 YSYEKL are derived from the germline V gene. Reading from cysteine to phenylalanine, the CDR3 counts 17 amino acids. Only the CDR3 DNA stays, 51 bases, in frame from base 1.